A single sample gave rise to the 2 T cell receptor beta chains below, sequenced in a study of blood T cell repertoires in COVID-19. Clones were read by immunoSEQ multiplex PCR, and TCRdb kept only the in-frame ones, dropping some. The data show 380,000 or so clones, approximately 89% seen once. The sample consisted of PBMCs or T cells enriched from blood (not recorded which). The receptors were gathered from a young man who had recovered from COVID-19.

CDR3 in amino acids: CASSSIPNFRGNQPQHF. DNA for the CDR3: TGTGCCAGCAGCTCGATTCCCAACTTCAGGGGCAATCAGCCCCAGCATTTT. V gene TRBV5-6 combines with J gene TRBJ1-5, with D perhaps TRBD1 (5 bases). In germline, CDR1 is SGHDT, CDR2 YYEEEE. The CDR3 is 17 residues long. The V end lost 3 bases, the J end lost 2 bases, and 18 bases lay between the germline ends. The complete variable domain, with remaining parts taken from reference TRBV5-6 and TRBJ1-5, reads DAGVTQSPTHLIKTRGQQVTLRCSPKSGHDTVSWYQQALGQGPQFIFQYYEEEERQRGNFPDRFSGHQFPNYSSELNVNALLLGDSALYLCASSSIPNFRGNQPQHFGDGTRLSIL.

V gene TRBV6-5 combines with J gene TRBJ1-1; D unclear. V lost 7 bases, J lost 4 bases, and 13 bases lay in between. CDR3 length: 13 residues. Germline lookup yields CDR1 MNHEY and CDR2 SVGAGI. This CDR3 is CASTRGGITEAFF. The DNA of the CDR3 is TGTGCCAGCACCCGGGGAGGGATCACTGAAGCTTTCTTT.